This TCR beta chain was retrieved from a study of T cell changes during pregnancy in multiple sclerosis. Profiling relied on immunoSEQ multiplex PCR, and the TCRdb table lists in-frame clones only, not all of them. The sample carries tens of thousands of clones, around 90% recorded once. V lost 5 bases to trimming and J lost 7 bases; unmatched junction nucleotides: 8. Germline CDR1 is SGHAT and CDR2 is FQDESV (reference sequence). There are 14 residues in the CDR3. The chain combines TRBV11-1 with TRBJ2-1; 7 nucleotides agree with TRBD2. This sequence was found in a female donor in good health, enrolled as a control in a pregnancy study. This specimen was peripheral blood, taken in the second trimester of pregnancy. The CDR3 DNA sequence: TGTGCCAGCAGCATCGAGAATAGCGGGAATGAGCAGTTCTTC. It is translated as CASSIENSGNEQFF.